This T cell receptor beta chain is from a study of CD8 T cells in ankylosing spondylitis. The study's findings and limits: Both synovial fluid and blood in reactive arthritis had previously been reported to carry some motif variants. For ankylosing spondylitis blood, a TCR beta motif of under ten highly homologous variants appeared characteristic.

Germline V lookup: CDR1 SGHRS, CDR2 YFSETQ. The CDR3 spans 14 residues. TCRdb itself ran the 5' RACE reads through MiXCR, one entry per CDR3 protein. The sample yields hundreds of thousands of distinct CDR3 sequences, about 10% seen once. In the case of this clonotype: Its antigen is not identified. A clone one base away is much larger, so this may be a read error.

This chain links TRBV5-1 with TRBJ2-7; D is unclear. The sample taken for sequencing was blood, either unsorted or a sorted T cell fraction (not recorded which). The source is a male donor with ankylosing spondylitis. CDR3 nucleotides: TGCGCCGGCAGCTCCCAAGGACCCGGCTACGAGCAGTACTTC. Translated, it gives CAGSSQGPGYEQYF.